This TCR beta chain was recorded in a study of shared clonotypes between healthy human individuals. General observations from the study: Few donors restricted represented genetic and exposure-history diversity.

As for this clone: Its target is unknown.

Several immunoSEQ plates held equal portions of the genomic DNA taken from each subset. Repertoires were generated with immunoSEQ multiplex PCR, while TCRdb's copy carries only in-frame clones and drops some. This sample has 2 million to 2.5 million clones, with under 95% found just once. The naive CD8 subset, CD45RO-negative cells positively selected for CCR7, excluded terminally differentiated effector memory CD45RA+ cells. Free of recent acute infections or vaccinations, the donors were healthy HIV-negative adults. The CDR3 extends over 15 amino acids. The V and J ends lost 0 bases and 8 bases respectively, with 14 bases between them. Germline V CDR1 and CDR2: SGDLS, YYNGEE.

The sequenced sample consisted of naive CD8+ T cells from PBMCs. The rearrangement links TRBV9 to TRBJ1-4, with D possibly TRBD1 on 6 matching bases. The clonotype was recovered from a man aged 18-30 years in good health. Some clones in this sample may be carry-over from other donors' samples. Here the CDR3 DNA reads TGTGCCAGCAGCGTAGGCAGGGGTTTATCGGAAAAACTGTTTTTT. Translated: CASSVGRGLSEKLFF.